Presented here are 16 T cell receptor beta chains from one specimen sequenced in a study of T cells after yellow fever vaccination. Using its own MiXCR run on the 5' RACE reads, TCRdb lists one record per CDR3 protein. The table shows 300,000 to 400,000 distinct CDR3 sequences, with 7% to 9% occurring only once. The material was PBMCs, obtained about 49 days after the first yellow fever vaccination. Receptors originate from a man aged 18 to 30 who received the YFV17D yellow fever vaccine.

The CDR3, as DNA: TGCGCCAGCAGCTTGGTGTGGGGCAACACCGGGGAGCTGTTTTTT. Amino acid sequence: CASSLVWGNTGELFF. The chain has TRBV5-1 and TRBJ2-2; possibly TRBD1 for D (5 bases). Trimming cost V 0 bases and J 2 bases, with 8 bases left between them. The V gene's germline CDR1 is SGHRS and CDR2 YFSETQ. CDR3 length: 15 residues.

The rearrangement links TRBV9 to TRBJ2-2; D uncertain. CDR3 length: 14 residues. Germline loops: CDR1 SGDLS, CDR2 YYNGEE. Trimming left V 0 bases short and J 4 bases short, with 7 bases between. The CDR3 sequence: CASSVAWSTGELFF. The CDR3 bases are TGTGCCAGCAGCGTAGCGTGGTCCACCGGGGAGCTGTTTTTT.

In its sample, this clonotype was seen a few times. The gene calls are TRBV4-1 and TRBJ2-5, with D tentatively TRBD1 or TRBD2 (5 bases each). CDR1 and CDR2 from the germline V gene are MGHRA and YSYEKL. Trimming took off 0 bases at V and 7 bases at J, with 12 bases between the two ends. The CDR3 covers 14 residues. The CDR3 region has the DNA TGCGCCAGCAGCCAAGATGTGGTGAGGGGGACCCAGTACTTC. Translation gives CASSQDVVRGTQYF.

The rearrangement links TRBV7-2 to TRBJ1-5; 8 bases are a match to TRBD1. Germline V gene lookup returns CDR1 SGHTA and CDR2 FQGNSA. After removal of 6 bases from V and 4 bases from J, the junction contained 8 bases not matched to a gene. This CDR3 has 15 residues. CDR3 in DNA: TGTGCCAGCAGATCCGACAGGGGTGGAAATCAGCCCCAGCATTTT. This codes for CASRSDRGGNQPQHF.

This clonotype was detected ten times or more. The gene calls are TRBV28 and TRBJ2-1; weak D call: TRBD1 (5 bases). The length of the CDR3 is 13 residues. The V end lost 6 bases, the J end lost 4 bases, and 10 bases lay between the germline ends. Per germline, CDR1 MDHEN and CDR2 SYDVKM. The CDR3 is CASRGQVYNEQFF. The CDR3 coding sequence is TGTGCCAGCAGGGGGCAAGTGTACAATGAGCAGTTCTTC. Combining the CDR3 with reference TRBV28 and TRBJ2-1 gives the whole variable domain DVKVTQSSRYLVKRTGEKVFLECVQDMDHENMFWYRQDPGLGLRLIYFSYDVKMKEKGDIPEGYSVSREKKERFSLILESASTNQTSMYLCASRGQVYNEQFFGPGTRLTVL.

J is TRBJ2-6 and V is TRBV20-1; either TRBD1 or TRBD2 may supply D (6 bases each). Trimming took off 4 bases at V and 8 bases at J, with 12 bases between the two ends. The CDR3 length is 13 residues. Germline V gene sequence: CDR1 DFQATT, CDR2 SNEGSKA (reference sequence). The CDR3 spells CSANRGGTNVLTF. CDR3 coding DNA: TGCAGTGCTAACCGAGGGGGGACCAACGTCCTGACTTTC.

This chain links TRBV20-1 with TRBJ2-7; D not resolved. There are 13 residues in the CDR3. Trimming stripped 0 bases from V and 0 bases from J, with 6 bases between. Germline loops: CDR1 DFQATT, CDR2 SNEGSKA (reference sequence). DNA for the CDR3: TGCAGTGCTAGAGAACATGGCTCCTACGAGCAGTACTTC. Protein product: CSAREHGSYEQYF.

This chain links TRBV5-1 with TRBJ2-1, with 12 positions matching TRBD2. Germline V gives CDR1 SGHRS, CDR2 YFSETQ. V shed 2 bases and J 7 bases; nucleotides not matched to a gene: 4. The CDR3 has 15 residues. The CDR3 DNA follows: TGCGCCAGCAGCTTCGGACTAGCGGGGCCTAATGAGCAGTTCTTC. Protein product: CASSFGLAGPNEQFF.

The CDR3, as DNA: TGTGCCAGCAGTACCTCAGGGTACCAGCCCCAGCATTTT. Translation gives CASSTSGYQPQHF. The chain recombines TRBV6-6 with TRBJ1-5; D possibly corresponds to TRBD1 (5 bases). This CDR3 comprises 13 residues. The V gene's germline CDR1 is MNHNY and CDR2 SVGAGI (reference sequence). The V end was cut by 5 bases, the J end by 7 bases, with 12 bases between.

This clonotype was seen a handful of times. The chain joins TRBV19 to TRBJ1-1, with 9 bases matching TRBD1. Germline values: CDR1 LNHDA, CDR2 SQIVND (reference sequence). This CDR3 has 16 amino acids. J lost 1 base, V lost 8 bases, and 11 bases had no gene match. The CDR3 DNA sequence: TGTGCCAGTTTTCAGAGGGGGACAGGGCGGAACACTGAAGCTTTCTTT. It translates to CASFQRGTGRNTEAFF.

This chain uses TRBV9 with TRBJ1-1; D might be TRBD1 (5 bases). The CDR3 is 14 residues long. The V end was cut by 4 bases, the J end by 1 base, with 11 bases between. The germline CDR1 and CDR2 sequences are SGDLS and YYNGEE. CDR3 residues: CASSPKTENTEAFF. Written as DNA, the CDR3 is TGTGCCAGCAGCCCGAAGACAGAGAACACTGAAGCTTTCTTT.

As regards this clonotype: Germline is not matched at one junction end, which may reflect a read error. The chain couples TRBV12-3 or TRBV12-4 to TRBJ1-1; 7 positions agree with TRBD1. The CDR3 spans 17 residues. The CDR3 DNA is TGTGCCAGCTGTTTGATCCCCGACAGGGCATGGGGCACTGAAGCTTTCTTT. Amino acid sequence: CASCLIPDRAWGTEAFF.

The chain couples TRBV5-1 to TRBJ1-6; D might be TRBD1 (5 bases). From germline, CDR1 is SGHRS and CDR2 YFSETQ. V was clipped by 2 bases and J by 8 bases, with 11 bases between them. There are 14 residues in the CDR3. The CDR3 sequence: CASSFVGGDSPLHF. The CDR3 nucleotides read TGCGCCAGCAGCTTTGTTGGAGGGGATTCACCCCTCCACTTT.

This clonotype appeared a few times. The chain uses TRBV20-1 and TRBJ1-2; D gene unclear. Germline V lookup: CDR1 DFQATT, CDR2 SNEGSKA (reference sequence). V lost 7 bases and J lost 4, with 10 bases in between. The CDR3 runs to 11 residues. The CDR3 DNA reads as TGCAGTGGCCCGAGAAGCTATGGCTACACCTTC. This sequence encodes CSGPRSYGYTF.

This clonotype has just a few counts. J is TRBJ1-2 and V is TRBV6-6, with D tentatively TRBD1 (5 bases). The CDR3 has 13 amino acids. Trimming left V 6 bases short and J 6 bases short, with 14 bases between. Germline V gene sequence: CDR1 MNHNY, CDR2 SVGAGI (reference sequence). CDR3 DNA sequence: TGTGCCAGCAGGGGGGTTATTACGGATGGCTACACCTTC. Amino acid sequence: CASRGVITDGYTF.

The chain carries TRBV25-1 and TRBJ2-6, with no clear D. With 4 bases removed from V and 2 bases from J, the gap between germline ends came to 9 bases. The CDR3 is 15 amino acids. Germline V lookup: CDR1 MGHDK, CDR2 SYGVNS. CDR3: CASSATWAGANVLTF. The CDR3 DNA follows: TGTGCCAGCAGTGCCACATGGGCTGGGGCCAACGTCCTGACTTTC. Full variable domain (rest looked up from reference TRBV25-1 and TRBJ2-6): EADIYQTPRYLVIGTGKKITLECSQTMGHDKMYWYQQDPGMELHLIHYSYGVNSTEKGDLSSESTVSRIRTEHFPLTLESARPSHTSQYLCASSATWAGANVLTFGAGSRLTVL.